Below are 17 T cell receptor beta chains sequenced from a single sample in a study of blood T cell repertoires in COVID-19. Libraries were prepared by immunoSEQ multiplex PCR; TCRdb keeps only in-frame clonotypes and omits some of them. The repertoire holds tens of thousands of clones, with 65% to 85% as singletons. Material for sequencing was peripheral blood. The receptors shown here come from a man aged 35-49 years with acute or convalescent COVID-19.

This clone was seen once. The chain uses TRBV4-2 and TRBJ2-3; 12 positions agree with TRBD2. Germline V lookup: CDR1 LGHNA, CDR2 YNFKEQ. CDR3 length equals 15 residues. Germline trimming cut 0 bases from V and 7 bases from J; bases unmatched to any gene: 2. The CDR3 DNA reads TGTGCCAGCAGCCAAGACCTAGCGGGGGGGAATACGCAGTATTTT. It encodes CASSQDLAGGNTQYF.

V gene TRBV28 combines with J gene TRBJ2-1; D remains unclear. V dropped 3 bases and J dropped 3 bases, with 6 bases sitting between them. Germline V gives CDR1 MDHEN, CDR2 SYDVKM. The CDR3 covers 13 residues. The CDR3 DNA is TGTGCCAGCAGTTTTCGAGACTACAATGAGCAGTTCTTC. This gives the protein CASSFRDYNEQFF.

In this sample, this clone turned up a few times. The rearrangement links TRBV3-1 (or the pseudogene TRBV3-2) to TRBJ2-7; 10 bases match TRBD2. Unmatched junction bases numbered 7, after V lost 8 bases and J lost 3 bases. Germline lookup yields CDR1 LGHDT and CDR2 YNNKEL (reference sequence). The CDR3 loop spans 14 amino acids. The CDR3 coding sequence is TGTGCCAGCCGGAGGACTAGCGGAATCTACGAGCAGTACTTC. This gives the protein CASRRTSGIYEQYF.

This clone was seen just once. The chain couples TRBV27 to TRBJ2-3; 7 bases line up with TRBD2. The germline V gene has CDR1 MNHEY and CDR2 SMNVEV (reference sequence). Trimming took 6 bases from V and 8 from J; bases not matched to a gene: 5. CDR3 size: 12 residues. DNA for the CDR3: TGTGCCAGCAGACGCACGGGGGGTACGCAGTATTTT. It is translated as CASRRTGGTQYF.

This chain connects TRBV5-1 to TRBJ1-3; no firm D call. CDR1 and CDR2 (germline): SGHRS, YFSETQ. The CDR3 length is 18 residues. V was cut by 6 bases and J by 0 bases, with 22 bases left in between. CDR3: CASTPAGSNTFSGNTIYF. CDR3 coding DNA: TGCGCCAGCACTCCTGCAGGCTCTAATACTTTCTCTGGAAACACCATATATTTT. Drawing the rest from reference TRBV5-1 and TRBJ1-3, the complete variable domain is KAGVTQTPRYLIKTRGQQVTLSCSPISGHRSVSWYQQTPGQGLQFLFEYFSETQRNKGNFPGRFSGRQFSNSRSEMNVSTLELGDSALYLCASTPAGSNTFSGNTIYFGEGSWLTVV.

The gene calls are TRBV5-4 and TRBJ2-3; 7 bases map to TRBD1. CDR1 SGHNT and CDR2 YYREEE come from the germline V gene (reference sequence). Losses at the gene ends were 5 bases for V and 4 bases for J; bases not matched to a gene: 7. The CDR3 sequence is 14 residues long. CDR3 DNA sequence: TGTGCCAGCAGACGGACAGGCTCCCCAGATACGCAGTATTTT. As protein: CASRRTGSPDTQYF.

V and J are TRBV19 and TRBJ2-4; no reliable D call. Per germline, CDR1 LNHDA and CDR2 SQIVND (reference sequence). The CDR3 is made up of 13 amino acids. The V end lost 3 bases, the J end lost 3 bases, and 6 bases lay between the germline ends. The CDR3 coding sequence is TGTGCCAGTAGTATTGTACACAAAAACATTCAGTACTTC. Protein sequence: CASSIVHKNIQYF.

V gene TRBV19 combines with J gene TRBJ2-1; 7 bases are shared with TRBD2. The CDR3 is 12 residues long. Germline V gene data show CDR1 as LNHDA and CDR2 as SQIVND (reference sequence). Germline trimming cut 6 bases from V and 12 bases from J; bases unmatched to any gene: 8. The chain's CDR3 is CASSHLGLGQFF. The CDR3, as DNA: TGTGCCAGTAGCCACCTCGGACTAGGGCAGTTCTTC.

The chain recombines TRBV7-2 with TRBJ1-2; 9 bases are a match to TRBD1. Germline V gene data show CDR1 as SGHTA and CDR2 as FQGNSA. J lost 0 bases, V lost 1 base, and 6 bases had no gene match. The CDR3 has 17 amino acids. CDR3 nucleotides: TGTGCCAGCAGCTTAGAGGGAGGGACAGGGCCTAACTATGGCTACACCTTC. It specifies CASSLEGGTGPNYGYTF.

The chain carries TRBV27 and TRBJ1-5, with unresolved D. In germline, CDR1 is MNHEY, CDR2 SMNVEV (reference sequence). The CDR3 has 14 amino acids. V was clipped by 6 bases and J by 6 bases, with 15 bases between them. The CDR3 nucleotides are TGTGCCAGCAGAGGCACCGCCGCGGCTCAGCCCCAGCATTTT. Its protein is CASRGTAAAQPQHF.

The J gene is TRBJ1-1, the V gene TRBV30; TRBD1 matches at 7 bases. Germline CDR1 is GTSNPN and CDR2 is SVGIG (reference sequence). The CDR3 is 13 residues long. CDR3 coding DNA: TGTAGCGGGCAGGCGACAGGGCCCACTGAAGCTTTCTTT. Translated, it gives CSGQATGPTEAFF.

The CDR3 reads CASSIRLAGDNEQFF. The CDR3, as DNA: TGTGCCAGTAGTATAAGACTAGCGGGGGACAATGAGCAGTTCTTC. The chain combines TRBV19 with TRBJ2-1; 12 bases are a match to TRBD2. Germline V gene data show CDR1 as LNHDA and CDR2 as SQIVND (reference sequence). Unmatched junction bases numbered 1, after V lost 2 bases and J lost 5 bases. This CDR3 contains 15 residues.

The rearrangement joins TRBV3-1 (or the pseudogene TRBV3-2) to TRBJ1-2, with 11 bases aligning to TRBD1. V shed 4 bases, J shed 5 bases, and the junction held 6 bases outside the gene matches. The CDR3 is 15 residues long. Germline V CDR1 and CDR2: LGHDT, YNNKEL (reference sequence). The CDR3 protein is CASSREGQGAYGYTF. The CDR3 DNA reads TGTGCCAGCAGCCGAGAAGGACAGGGGGCGTATGGCTACACCTTC.

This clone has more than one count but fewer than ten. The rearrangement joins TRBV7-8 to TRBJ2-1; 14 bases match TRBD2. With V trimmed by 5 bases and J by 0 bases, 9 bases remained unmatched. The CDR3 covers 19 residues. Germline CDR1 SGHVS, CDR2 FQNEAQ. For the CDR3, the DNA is TGTGCCAGCAGCCCTGGACTAGCGGGGGGTTTAGTCTCCTACAATGAGCAGTTCTTC. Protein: CASSPGLAGGLVSYNEQFF.

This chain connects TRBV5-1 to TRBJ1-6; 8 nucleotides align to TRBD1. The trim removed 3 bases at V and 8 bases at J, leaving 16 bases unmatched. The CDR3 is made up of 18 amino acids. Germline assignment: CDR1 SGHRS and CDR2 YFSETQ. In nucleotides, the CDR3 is TGCGCCAGCAGCTGGATACCCCAGGGGGCGCCGGTCCATTCACCCCTCCACTTT. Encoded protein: CASSWIPQGAPVHSPLHF.

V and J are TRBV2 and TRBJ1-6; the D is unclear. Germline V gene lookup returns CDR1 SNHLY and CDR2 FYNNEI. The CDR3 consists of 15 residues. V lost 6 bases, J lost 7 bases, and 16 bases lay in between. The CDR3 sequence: CASRGAGPRNSPLHF. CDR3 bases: TGTGCCAGCAGGGGAGCGGGCCCCCGGAATTCACCCCTCCACTTT. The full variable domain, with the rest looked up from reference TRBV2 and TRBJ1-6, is EPEVTQTPSHQVTQMGQEVILRCVPISNHLYFYWYRQILGQKVEFLVSFYNNEISEKSEIFDDQFSVERPDGSNFTLKIRSTKLEDSAMYFCASRGAGPRNSPLHFGNGTRLTVT.

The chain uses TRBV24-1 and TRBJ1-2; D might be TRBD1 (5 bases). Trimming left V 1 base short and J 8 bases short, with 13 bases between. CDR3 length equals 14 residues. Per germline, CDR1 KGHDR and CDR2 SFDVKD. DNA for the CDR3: TGTGCCACCAGTGATTTCGCCGCATCAGGGGGCTACACCTTC. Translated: CATSDFAASGGYTF.